Here is one T cell receptor beta chain with its context. Trimming took off 4 bases at V and 5 bases at J, with 8 bases between the two ends. The germline CDR1 and CDR2 sequences are SGDLS and YYNGEE. The CDR3 runs to 12 residues. These data belong to a study of blood T cell repertoires in COVID-19. Study as a whole: Sources were T cells, B-cell-depleted T cells, or PBMCs; the material itself was cDNA or gDNA.

Repertoires were generated with immunoSEQ multiplex PCR, while TCRdb's copy carries only in-frame clones and drops some. Of 250,000 or so clones in the sample, 84% are singletons; the top ten hold around 2%. The sequencing sample was made of peripheral blood. The receptor comes from a man aged 40-49 years who had recovered from COVID-19. The gene calls are TRBV9 and TRBJ2-3, with a tentative D call TRBD2 (5 bases). For the CDR3, the DNA is TGTGCCAGCAGCCCGAGCGGAGATACGCAGTATTTT. Amino acids: CASSPSGDTQYF.